The source of this TCR beta chain is a study of blood T cell repertoires in COVID-19. Trimming removed 1 base from V and 10 bases from J, with 11 bases in between. This CDR3 has 13 residues. Germline assignment: CDR1 SGHNT and CDR2 YENEEA. TCRdb's table, derived via immunoSEQ multiplex PCR, lists solely in-frame clones and lacks some. The table includes 45,000 to 60,000 clones, 85% to 95% detected once. The chain has TRBV11-3 and TRBJ2-1; a possible D gene is TRBD2 (6 bases). The source is a man aged 50 or older with acute or convalescent COVID-19. The sample taken for sequencing was peripheral blood. The CDR3 region is CASSLVARGEQFF. The DNA of the CDR3 is TGTGCCAGCAGCTTAGTCGCTCGGGGGGAGCAGTTCTTC.